The 30 T cell receptor beta chains below come from one sample, sequenced in a study of T cell clones after liver transplantation. Sequencing was performed with immunoSEQ multiplex PCR; in TCRdb, only in-frame clones are kept and a portion is missing. The sample carries tens of thousands of clones, roughly 85% recorded once. Sequences were derived from CD4+ T cells from blood, sampled at the 22-month timepoint. The receptors stem from a human patient who received a liver transplant. Part of the T cells may come from the graft donor.

The chain couples TRBV6-5 to TRBJ1-1, with 7 bases fitting TRBD1. The V gene end was trimmed by 4 bases and the J gene end by 6 bases; junction bases not matched to a gene: 14. Germline V gives CDR1 MNHEY, CDR2 SVGAGI. The CDR3 loop spans 16 amino acids. The CDR3 DNA follows: TGTGCCAGCAGTTTGATACAGGGGCGCGGTTTGTCTGAAGCTTTCTTT. Encoded protein: CASSLIQGRGLSEAFF.

This clone appeared a few times. The chain is built from TRBV9 and TRBJ1-4; D ambiguous. The CDR3 has 13 amino acids. V gave up 4 bases and J gave up 11 bases, with 15 bases separating them. Germline assignment: CDR1 SGDLS and CDR2 YYNGEE. The CDR3 DNA follows: TGTGCCAGCAGCCTCCTCGAGGGAGCTAAACTGTTTTTT. As protein: CASSLLEGAKLFF.

V usage is TRBV4-3 and J usage is TRBJ2-2; TRBD2 matches at 8 bases. In germline, CDR1 is LGHNA, CDR2 YSLEER. The length of the CDR3 is 16 residues. V trimming: 4 bases; J trimming: 0 bases; junction bases outside the gene matches: 4. DNA for the CDR3: TGCGCCAGCAGCCTCCAAGCGGGAGCGAACACCGGGGAGCTGTTTTTT. This translates into CASSLQAGANTGELFF.

The chain couples TRBV28 to TRBJ2-4; D may correspond to TRBD1 or TRBD2 (6 bases each). The CDR3 runs to 14 residues. The V gene's germline CDR1 is MDHEN and CDR2 SYDVKM. V was pared by 6 bases and J by 8 bases, with 17 bases between. The DNA for the CDR3 is TGTGCCAGCAGCCGGGGGCCGGACCTCTACATTCAGTACTTC. Amino acids: CASSRGPDLYIQYF.

V gene TRBV7-2 combines with J gene TRBJ2-7; D is perhaps TRBD1 (6 bases). Trimming took off 0 bases at V and 2 bases at J, with 8 bases between the two ends. CDR3 length: 14 amino acids. Germline V CDR1 and CDR2: SGHTA, FQGNSA. In DNA, the CDR3 is TGTGCCAGCAGCTTAGCGGGACAAGCCTACGAGCAGTACTTC. This encodes CASSLAGQAYEQYF.

The chain combines TRBV7-2 with TRBJ2-2; D may be TRBD2 (6 bases). With 11 bases removed from V and 7 bases from J, the gap between germline ends came to 20 bases. This CDR3 has 14 residues. Looked up from germline, CDR1 is SGHTA and CDR2 is FQGNSA. CDR3 DNA sequence: TGTGCCGGCGGGGTCGGGACCTACGGCGGGGAGCTGTTTTTT. Translated, it gives CAGGVGTYGGELFF.

This chain joins TRBV9 and TRBJ2-3; possibly TRBD1 for D (7 bases). Germline values: CDR1 SGDLS, CDR2 YYNGEE. The CDR3 runs 14 residues. With 3 bases removed from V and 4 bases from J, the gap between germline ends came to 12 bases. CDR3 sequence reads: CASSDRGGADTQYF. CDR3 coding DNA: TGTGCCAGCAGCGACAGGGGAGGAGCAGATACGCAGTATTTT.

This rearrangement joins TRBV11-2 to TRBJ2-1; D remains unclear. This CDR3 has 13 residues. The germline gives CDR1 SGHAT, CDR2 FQNNGV. Trimming stripped 3 bases from V and 6 bases from J, with 9 bases between. CDR3 nucleotide sequence: TGTGCCAGCAGCTTCTTGGATAGCAATGAGCAGTTCTTC. Translating gives CASSFLDSNEQFF. Filled out from reference TRBV11-2 and TRBJ2-1, the complete variable domain reads EAGVAQSPRYKIIEKRQSVAFWCNPISGHATLYWYQQILGQGPKLLIQFQNNGVVDDSQLPKDRFSAERLKGVDSTLKIQPAKLEDSAVYLCASSFLDSNEQFFGPGTRLTVL.

The chain uses TRBV27 and TRBJ2-3, with 7 nucleotides matching TRBD1. The ends lost 5 bases at V and 0 bases at J; junction bases unmatched: 5. The CDR3 runs to 15 residues. Germline values: CDR1 MNHEY, CDR2 SMNVEV (reference sequence). The CDR3 nucleotides are TGTGCCAGCAGTACGACAGGGCAGAGCACAGATACGCAGTATTTT. Translating it yields CASSTTGQSTDTQYF.

The chain has TRBV2 and TRBJ1-1; D not resolved. Trimming took 6 bases from V and 11 from J, leaving 10 bases between them. CDR1 and CDR2 from the germline V gene are SNHLY and FYNNEI. There are 10 residues in the CDR3. CDR3 coding DNA: TGTGCCAGCAGGGCGGGAGAGGCTTTCTTT. This gives the protein CASRAGEAFF.

The chain has TRBV7-2 and TRBJ1-5; 7 positions agree with TRBD1. J was trimmed by 6 bases and V by 1 base; bases with no gene match: 3. The germline V gene has CDR1 SGHTA and CDR2 FQGNSA. CDR3 length: 14 amino acids. Here the CDR3 reads CASSLEGGPQPQHF. The CDR3, as DNA: TGTGCCAGCAGCTTAGAAGGGGGCCCTCAGCCCCAGCATTTT.

This clone was detected only once. This chain joins TRBV28 and TRBJ1-2; possibly TRBD1 for D (6 bases). V lost 4 bases and J 2 bases, leaving 17 bases between the germline ends. Germline V gene data show CDR1 as MDHEN and CDR2 as SYDVKM. The CDR3 extends over 16 amino acids. CDR3 amino acids: CASSSHTQGRNYGYTF. Written as DNA, the CDR3 is TGTGCCAGCAGTTCACATACTCAGGGGAGGAACTATGGCTACACCTTC.

There are a few counts of this clone. V and J are TRBV28 and TRBJ1-2; 9 nucleotides align to TRBD1. V gave up 4 bases and J gave up 1 base; unmatched junction bases: 13. Germline V gene data show CDR1 as MDHEN and CDR2 as SYDVKM. The CDR3 is made up of 18 amino acids. CDR3 coding DNA: TGTGCCAGCAGTTCGATAACCCCCGGGACAGGGAGTAACTATGGCTACACCTTC. Translation: CASSSITPGTGSNYGYTF.

The J gene is TRBJ2-5, the V gene TRBV11-3; unclear D gene. Trimming pared 2 bases from V and 5 bases from J, leaving 9 bases between. The germline V gene has CDR1 SGHNT and CDR2 YENEEA. The CDR3 is 13 residues long. Here the CDR3 reads CASSLRSMETQYF. For the CDR3, the DNA is TGTGCCAGCAGCTTACGATCGATGGAGACCCAGTACTTC.

The CDR3 sequence: CASSLFGTPKSSGIGNTIYF. The CDR3 nucleotides read TGTGCCAGCAGTTTATTCGGGACCCCCAAAAGTTCGGGAATCGGAAACACCATATATTTT. The rearrangement uses TRBV27 and TRBJ1-3; a possible D gene is TRBD1 (5 bases). This CDR3 has 20 amino acids. V gave up 1 base and J gave up 4 bases, with 26 bases separating them. Germline V lookup: CDR1 MNHEY, CDR2 SMNVEV (reference sequence).

This sequence joins TRBV5-1 and TRBJ2-1; D is ambiguous. The germline V gene encodes CDR1 SGHRS and CDR2 YFSETQ. V lost 7 bases, J lost 5 bases, and 16 bases lay in between. The CDR3 loop spans 14 amino acids. The CDR3 loop is CASFAFSPNNEQFF. CDR3 bases: TGCGCCAGCTTCGCCTTTAGCCCGAACAATGAGCAGTTCTTC.

This clone has only one observation. The chain carries TRBV4-2 and TRBJ2-3; D is uncertain. Trimming left V 5 bases short and J 0 bases short, with 12 bases between. The length of the CDR3 is 15 residues. Per germline, CDR1 LGHNA and CDR2 YNFKEQ. For the CDR3, the DNA is TGTGCCAGCAGCGCTCGGACGCCTAGCACAGATACGCAGTATTTT. It encodes CASSARTPSTDTQYF.

CDR3 amino acids: CASKPSLTGYEQYF. The CDR3, as DNA: TGTGCCAGCAAACCGTCCCTCACGGGTTACGAGCAGTACTTC. The V and J genes are TRBV6-5 and TRBJ2-7; the D is unclear. CDR1 MNHEY and CDR2 SVGAGI come from the germline V gene. Deletions cut 7 bases from V and 4 bases from J, with 17 bases between. The CDR3 is made up of 14 amino acids.

The chain is built from TRBV19 and TRBJ1-4; no definite D call. CDR1 LNHDA and CDR2 SQIVND come from the germline V gene (reference sequence). Trimming removed 3 bases at V and 7 bases at J, with 12 bases between. The CDR3 loop spans 14 amino acids. CDR3 amino acids: CASSMSRRGEKLFF. The CDR3 DNA follows: TGTGCCAGTAGTATGAGCCGACGGGGTGAAAAACTGTTTTTT.

The V gene is TRBV5-6, the J gene TRBJ2-2, with D uncertain. Per germline, CDR1 SGHDT and CDR2 YYEEEE. This CDR3 is built from 16 residues. V lost 4 bases, J lost 6 bases, and 19 bases lay in between. The DNA of the CDR3 is TGTGCCAGCAGCCTGGAAGGTTTGGGGTTCGCCGGGGAGCTGTTTTTT. Translation gives CASSLEGLGFAGELFF.

V usage is TRBV7-2 and J usage is TRBJ2-2; a possible D gene is TRBD1 (6 bases). CDR1 is SGHTA, CDR2 FQGNSA, per germline. This CDR3 has 13 amino acids. The V and J ends lost 4 bases and 6 bases respectively, with 9 bases between them. This CDR3 reads CASSSRTAGELFF. The CDR3 DNA is TGTGCCAGCAGCTCTAGGACAGCCGGGGAGCTGTTTTTT.

This clone appeared once. This sequence joins TRBV27 and TRBJ1-1, with D possibly being TRBD1 (5 bases). CDR3 size: 15 residues. V was cut by 1 base and J by 5 bases, with 14 bases left in between. CDR1 is MNHEY, CDR2 SMNVEV, per germline (reference sequence). CDR3 nucleotide sequence: TGTGCCAGCAGTTTATACCCGGGACGAGTTACTGAAGCTTTCTTT. Its translation: CASSLYPGRVTEAFF.

The chain joins TRBV7-3 to TRBJ2-5; 8 bases fit TRBD2. The CDR3 extends over 15 amino acids. V shed 5 bases and J 9 bases; nucleotides not matched to a gene: 14. Germline V gene data show CDR1 as SGHTA and CDR2 as FQGTGA. The CDR3 region is CASSLGGLGGSAQYF. As DNA, the CDR3 is TGTGCCAGCAGCCTTGGGGGACTAGGGGGTTCAGCCCAGTACTTC.

J is TRBJ2-1 and V is TRBV5-1, with D possibly being TRBD1 (6 bases). This CDR3 spans 13 amino acids. Trimming removed 4 bases from V and 9 bases from J, with 14 bases in between. Germline CDR1 and CDR2: SGHRS and YFSETQ. The CDR3 nucleotides read TGCGCCAGCAGCCCTAGACAGGACGGTGAGCAGTTCTTC. This codes for CASSPRQDGEQFF. The full variable domain, completed using reference TRBV5-1 and TRBJ2-1, is KAGVTQTPRYLIKTRGQQVTLSCSPISGHRSVSWYQQTPGQGLQFLFEYFSETQRNKGNFPGRFSGRQFSNSRSEMNVSTLELGDSALYLCASSPRQDGEQFFGPGTRLTVL.

The chain carries TRBV5-6 and TRBJ2-1; the match to TRBD2 covers 16 bases. Trimming took 1 base from V and 5 from J; bases not matched to a gene: 9. The CDR3 spans 19 residues. Germline V gives CDR1 SGHDT, CDR2 YYEEEE. CDR3: CASSLSGLAGGSENNEQFF. For the CDR3, the DNA is TGTGCCAGCAGCTTGTCGGGACTAGCGGGAGGGAGTGAGAACAATGAGCAGTTCTTC. Supplemented by reference TRBV5-6 and TRBJ2-1, the full variable domain reads DAGVTQSPTHLIKTRGQQVTLRCSPKSGHDTVSWYQQALGQGPQFIFQYYEEEERQRGNFPDRFSGHQFPNYSSELNVNALLLGDSALYLCASSLSGLAGGSENNEQFFGPGTRLTVL.

The rearrangement links TRBV28 to TRBJ1-4; no definite D call. The V gene lost 6 bases and the J gene lost 7 bases, with 21 bases spanning the gap. This CDR3 has 16 amino acids. Germline assignment: CDR1 MDHEN and CDR2 SYDVKM. CDR3 in amino acids: CASRHEGRYYPEKLFF. The CDR3 region has the DNA TGTGCCAGCAGGCATGAAGGCAGGTACTATCCTGAAAAACTGTTTTTT.

This rearrangement joins TRBV14 to TRBJ2-3, with D uncertain. This CDR3 has 16 residues. Trimming removed 0 bases from V and 1 base from J, with 11 bases in between. The germline CDR1 and CDR2 sequences are SGHDN and FVKESK. CDR3 sequence: CASSQELGIGTDTQYF. CDR3 bases: TGTGCCAGCAGCCAAGAGTTAGGGATCGGCACAGATACGCAGTATTTT.

This chain connects TRBV7-3 to TRBJ1-4; 10 nucleotides align to TRBD1. Germline V CDR1 and CDR2: SGHTA, FQGTGA. V lost 5 bases and J lost 7; bases outside the gene matches: 10. The CDR3 loop spans 16 amino acids. CDR3 in amino acids: CASSPGQGDSTEKLFF. Written as DNA, the CDR3 is TGTGCCAGCAGCCCTGGACAGGGGGATAGTACTGAAAAACTGTTTTTT.

This rearrangement joins TRBV7-2 to TRBJ2-7; TRBD2 agrees at 9 bases. The CDR3 is made up of 14 amino acids. CDR1 is SGHTA, CDR2 FQGNSA, per germline. V dropped 3 bases and J dropped 4; count of bases not matched to a gene: 4. The CDR3 nucleotides read TGTGCCAGCAGCTTTCAGCGGGAGGCATACGAGCAGTACTTC. Translating it yields CASSFQREAYEQYF.

The chain has TRBV28 and TRBJ1-4; possible D gene TRBD1, 6 bases. Trimming cost V 6 bases and J 5 bases, with 16 bases left between them. The CDR3 contains 15 residues. Germline V gene data show CDR1 as MDHEN and CDR2 as SYDVKM. CDR3 DNA sequence: TGTGCCAGCAGGGACCATGGGGGGCGAAATGAAAAACTGTTTTTT. It codes for CASRDHGGRNEKLFF.